This entry concerns a single T cell receptor beta chain. The method was immunoSEQ multiplex PCR; TCRdb's version includes in-frame clones alone and lacks a portion of them. The top ten clones hold 28% of a sample with tens of thousands of clones, roughly 80% of them seen once. This CDR3 has 14 amino acids. Germline V gene sequence: CDR1 LGHNA, CDR2 YNFKEQ. V was pared by 0 bases and J by 6 bases, with 11 bases between. The entry originates in a study of blood T cell repertoires in COVID-19. About the research overall: PBMCs, B-cell-depleted T cells, or T cells were the source of the cDNA or gDNA that made up the material.

V and J are TRBV4-2 and TRBJ1-2; the D gene is possibly TRBD1 (6 bases). This clonotype was sampled from a man between 65 and 79 years old with acute or convalescent COVID-19. Sample: peripheral blood. CDR3 sequence reads: CASSQDDRYHGYTF. Written as DNA, the CDR3 is TGTGCCAGCAGCCAAGACGACAGGTACCATGGCTACACCTTC.